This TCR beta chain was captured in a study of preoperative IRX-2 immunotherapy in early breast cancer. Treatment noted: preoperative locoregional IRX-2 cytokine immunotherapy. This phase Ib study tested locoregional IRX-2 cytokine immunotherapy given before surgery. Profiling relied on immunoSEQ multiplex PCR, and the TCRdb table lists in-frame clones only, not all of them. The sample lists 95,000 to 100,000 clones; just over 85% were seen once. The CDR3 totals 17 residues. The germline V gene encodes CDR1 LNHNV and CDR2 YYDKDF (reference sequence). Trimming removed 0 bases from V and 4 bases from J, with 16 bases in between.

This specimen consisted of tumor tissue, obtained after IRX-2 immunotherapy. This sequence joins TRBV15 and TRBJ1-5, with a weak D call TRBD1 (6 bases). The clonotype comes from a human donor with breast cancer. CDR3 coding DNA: TGTGCCACCAGCAGAGACAGGGGAGGTGGACGGAATCAGCCCCAGCATTTT. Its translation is CATSRDRGGGRNQPQHF.